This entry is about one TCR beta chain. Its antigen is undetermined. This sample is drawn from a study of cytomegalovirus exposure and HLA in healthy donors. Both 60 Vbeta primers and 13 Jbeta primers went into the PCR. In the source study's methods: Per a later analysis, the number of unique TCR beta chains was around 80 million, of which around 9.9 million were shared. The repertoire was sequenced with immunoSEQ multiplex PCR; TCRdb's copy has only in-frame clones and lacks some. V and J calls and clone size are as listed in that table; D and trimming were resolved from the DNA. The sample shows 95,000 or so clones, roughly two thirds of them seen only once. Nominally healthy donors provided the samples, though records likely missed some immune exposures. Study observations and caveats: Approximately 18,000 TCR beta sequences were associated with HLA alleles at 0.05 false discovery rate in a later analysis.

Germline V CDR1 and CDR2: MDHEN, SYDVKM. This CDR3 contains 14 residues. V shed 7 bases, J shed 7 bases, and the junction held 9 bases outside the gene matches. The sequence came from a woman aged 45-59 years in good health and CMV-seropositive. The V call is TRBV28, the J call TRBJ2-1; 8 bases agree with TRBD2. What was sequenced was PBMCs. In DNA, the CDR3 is TGTGCCAGCAACGGGAGGGCCGGGTTTAATGAGCAGTTCTTC. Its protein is CASNGRAGFNEQFF.